This T cell receptor (beta chain) was profiled in a study of cytomegalovirus exposure and HLA in healthy donors (dated by TCRdb to between 2016 and 2019). As for the study more broadly: According to an earlier analysis of a few hundred of the donors, 150 million to 200 million T cells yielded 117 million unique TCR beta sequences and about 300 Gb of sequence data. To predict cytomegalovirus infection status, the study brought together high-throughput TCR immunosequencing, statistical association of individual TCRs with disease status, and machine learning. A later analysis re-examined previously published TCR beta repertoires from over 500 donors and added high-resolution HLA genotyping to investigate patterns of TCR occurrence. Genome-wide SNP genotypes for about three fifths of the roughly 700 donors were used in a later genetic analysis, which treated that subset as a discovery cohort. Because of strong linkage in the cohort, roughly 5 DR-DQ haplotypes were treated as single units for association and clustering. Donor age, sex, ethnicity and CMV serostatus were compiled alongside the repertoire data. Typing coverage differed by locus: A, B, C, DRB1 and DQB1 were typed in roughly 620-630 donors, DQA1 in about 500, DPA1 in around 600, and DPB1 in around 440. HLA typing covered class I and class II loci at four-digit resolution. To decide whether each TCR beta V gene segment behaved as functional or pseudogenic, an earlier analysis of some 600 of the donors relied on high-throughput TCR beta sequencing. The aim of the study was to test whether cataloging public T cell receptors could identify signatures of past pathogen exposure. Rather than drawing on any new phenotypic data, the later analysis identified candidate immune exposures from TCR beta sequences and the way those sequences occurred across donors. The study profiled the T cell repertoires of about 720 subjects by immunosequencing and related them to cytomegalovirus serostatus. Of the roughly 420 genotyped donors, 70% to 90% were placed in the genetic ancestry cluster associated with self-reported Caucasian donors. Every repertoire in the discovery cohort had been generated on one and the same sequencing platform. A separate validation cohort of 90 to 150 different subjects was used in addition to the approximately 640-subject first cohort. An early release covering about 600 HLA-typed donors comprised approximately 300 gigabases of sequencing data and about 90 million unique TCR sequences. Among several hundred genotyped donors of the cohort, an average of roughly 230,000 unique TCR beta nucleotide sequences was sequenced per donor, of which approximately 18% were non-productive.

Results and caveats for the whole study, not just this receptor: Three of the identified cytomegalovirus-associated TCR beta chains were confirmed in vitro to be specific for cytomegalovirus antigens. In the study, approximately 160 TCR beta chains were listed as associated with cytomegalovirus. Compared with equally common non-associated chains, HLA-associated TCR beta chains in a later analysis were more clonally expanded and had lower generation probabilities. Because HLA typing was missing for some donors at each locus, association tests included only the typed subset. Presence/absence analyses assumed roughly uniform sequencing depth across donors, an assumption that may not hold. A later analysis reported that several top co-occurrence clusters appeared linked to parvovirus B19, influenza, CMV and Epstein-Barr virus. Because counts were too low, 15 to 20 rarely observed V segments, including chromosome 9 orphons, were left out of the earlier analysis of a few hundred of the donors. At a false discovery rate of 0.05, a later analysis linked some 17,000 TCR beta sequences to specific HLA alleles. The classifier was reported to diagnose cytomegalovirus status with high specificity and sensitivity in both the original cohort and the validation cohort. A cluster of highly shared sequence variants was judged likely to be a technical artifact of the sequencing pipeline. For the cohort, immune exposure information was limited to CMV serostatus. Broadly in line with IMGT annotations, most TCR beta V segments showed up in productive rearrangements about 87% or about 30% of the time in an earlier analysis of 450 to 750 of the donors. The 87-base-pair reads could not distinguish some IMGT-functional V segments, including TRBV6-2 and TRBV6-3, so those segments were excluded. A later analysis found that most CMV-associated TCR beta chains appeared HLA-restricted, with HLA associations seemingly driven largely by CMV exposure. Across donors, most TCR sequences were observed very rarely, whereas some public TCRs were present in many individuals. In a later genetic analysis, a missense DCLRE1C variant was associated with V-gene and J-gene trimming of TCR beta chains, and the association was replicated in an independent cohort. Strong co-occurrence of HLA alleles, especially DR and DQ, made assigning TCR associations to individual alleles difficult. The authors suggested that the approach could potentially be extended to other disease states and immunological phenotypes. Only TCR beta chains were sequenced in this cohort, and the absence of alpha or paired-chain data limited detectable features. According to a later analysis, TCR association rates differed among HLA loci, with DRB1 alleles showing the most associated TCRs and HLA-C alleles showing the fewest. Linkage disequilibrium might explain the correlated functional status among segregating V segments, but an unknown experimental factor could not be excluded. Compared with the 666-donor mean, donors in an Asian-associated ancestry cluster had fewer N-insertions in productive TCRs, according to a later genetic analysis. A further reported finding was that TCR beta sequences accurately predicted the HLA-A and HLA-B alleles for most subjects in the first cohort.

The cohort comprised more than 550 healthy bone marrow donors. At the time of sampling, every cohort member was nominally healthy, though immune exposures that went unrecorded were likely present. The donor tested CMV seropositive, placing the donor among the approximately 290 seropositive members of the cohort. A peripheral blood sample was collected from each donor, and TCR beta sequencing was performed on peripheral blood mononuclear cells. Genomic DNA extraction from the blood cell samples was performed with the Qiagen DNeasy Blood Extraction Kit. CDR1 and CDR2 (SGHNT, YYREEE) derive from the germline V gene (reference sequence). The CDR3 covers 15 residues, taking in both the cysteine and the phenylalanine. CDR3 DNA is the only sequence kept; it has 45 bases, read in frame from the first base. As regards this clone: The specificity of this receptor is unknown. No base quality information exists; no much larger clone differs at one position.

Library construction relied on the immunoSEQ multiplex PCR assay. For the multiplex PCR, a mixture combining 60 forward primers for TCR Vbeta segments and 13 reverse primers for TCR Jbeta segments was used. Amplification of the CDR3 region of rearranged TCR beta genes was performed with a multiplex PCR assay on genomic DNA. Amplified TCR beta libraries were sequenced as 87-base-pair reads on the Illumina HiSeq System. The authors' pipeline ran thus. Across the roughly 670 repertoires, a later analysis counted tens of millions of unique TCR beta chains, 9.5 million to 12 million of which were shared by at least two donors. A nearest-neighbor algorithm error-corrected the raw reads and collapsed the reads into unique sequences, merging closely related sequences to remove PCR and sequencing errors. V, D and J gene segments were assigned by aligning CDR3 sequences to IMGT reference sequences. For a sequence to be retained, at least a six-nucleotide match to both a V gene segment and a J gene segment was required. A rearrangement counted as productive if the CDR3 had no stop codons and remained in frame with V and J, and every other rearrangement counted as non-productive. Following IMGT convention, CDR3 was defined as the stretch from the second conserved V-encoded cysteine to the conserved J-encoded phenylalanine. In an earlier analysis of approximately 500 of the donors, sequences lacking an unambiguous match to a single V gene segment were excluded. In an earlier analysis of approximately 560 of the donors, a V segment was called functional when productive rearrangements were above 56.7%, and segregating when the standard deviation between donors exceeded 5%. A statistical classification framework was built for diagnosing cytomegalovirus status from the catalog of TCR beta chain sequences. In a later analysis, TCR nucleotide sequences were compared against IMGT/GENE-DB human TR gene sequences so that V and J genes could be assigned. In a later analysis, CDR3 sequences and most-parsimonious VDJ recombination scenarios were assigned using the TCRdist pipeline. In a later analysis, every TCR beta chain was defined by the combination of its CDR3 amino acid sequence and its V-gene family, and reads without a unique V-gene family were dropped. To address suspected cross-contamination and a sequencing artifact, a later analysis removed approximately 590 highly shared, low-generation-probability nucleotide sequences. For each public chain, a later analysis derived a clonal expansion index from normalized ranks of inferred template counts within each repertoire. In a later analysis, generation probabilities were computed using a VDJ recombination model fitted to out-of-frame rearrangements, and the results were checked against IGoR. In a later analysis, hypergeometric tests were used to score TCR-TCR, TCR-HLA and TCR-CMV co-occurrence, with a repertoire-size bias correction applied to TCR pairs. False discovery rates were estimated in a later analysis by permuting HLA or CMV assignments 20 times. A later analysis grouped co-occurring TCRs with DBSCAN, adding TCRdist sequence similarity when clustering within HLA-allele-positive subsets. For co-occurrence clustering, repertoires with fewer than 30,000 or more than 120,000 public chains were excluded, along with about five repertoires with anomalous nucleotide sharing. TCRdb retrieved this table from immuneACCESS and kept in-frame rearrangements only. Not all clones are present; in checked studies, unresolved V genes account for under half, and no reason is known for the remainder. The V and J calls and clone size are taken from that table; D and trimming were inferred from the DNA. This sample is represented by approximately 180,000 clones; around 78% of them were singletons. Roughly 13% of the sample belongs to the ten largest clones.

The sequencing input was PBMCs. This receptor chain uses TRBV5-4 and TRBJ2-5; no D gene can be assigned with confidence. The assigned J gene may be wrong: the sequence end matches TRBJ2-7 better. The TCR comes from a woman between 45 and 65 years old in good health and CMV-seropositive. The CDR3 in this case is CASSLAGSVTYEQYF. Read as DNA, the sequence is TGTGCCAGCAGCTTGGCCGGGTCCGTAACCTACGAGCAGTACTTC.